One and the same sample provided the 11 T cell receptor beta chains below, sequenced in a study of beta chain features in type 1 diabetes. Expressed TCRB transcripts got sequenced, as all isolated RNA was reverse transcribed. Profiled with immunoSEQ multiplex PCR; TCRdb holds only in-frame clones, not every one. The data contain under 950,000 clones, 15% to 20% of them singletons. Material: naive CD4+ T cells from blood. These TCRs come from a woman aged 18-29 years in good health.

This chain's CDR3 is CASSSDVQETQYF. CDR3 in DNA: TGTGCCAGTAGTTCGGACGTCCAAGAGACCCAGTACTTC. The rearrangement uses TRBV19 and TRBJ2-5, with D uncertain. CDR1 is LNHDA and CDR2 is SQIVND in the germline V gene (reference sequence). V lost 5 bases to trimming and J lost 1 base, with 8 bases between them. CDR3 length: 13 amino acids.

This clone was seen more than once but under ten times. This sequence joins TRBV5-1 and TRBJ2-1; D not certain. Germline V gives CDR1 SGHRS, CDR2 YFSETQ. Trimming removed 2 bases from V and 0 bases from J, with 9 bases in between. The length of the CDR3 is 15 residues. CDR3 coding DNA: TGCGCCAGCAGCTTAACAGCTAGCTCCTACAATGAGCAGTTCTTC. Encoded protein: CASSLTASSYNEQFF.

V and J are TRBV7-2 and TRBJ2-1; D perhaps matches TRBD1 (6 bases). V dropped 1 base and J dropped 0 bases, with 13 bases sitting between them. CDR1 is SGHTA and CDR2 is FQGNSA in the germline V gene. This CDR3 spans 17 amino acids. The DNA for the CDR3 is TGTGCCAGCAGCTTAGGGTCGGGACACAGCTCCTACAATGAGCAGTTCTTC. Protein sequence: CASSLGSGHSSYNEQFF.

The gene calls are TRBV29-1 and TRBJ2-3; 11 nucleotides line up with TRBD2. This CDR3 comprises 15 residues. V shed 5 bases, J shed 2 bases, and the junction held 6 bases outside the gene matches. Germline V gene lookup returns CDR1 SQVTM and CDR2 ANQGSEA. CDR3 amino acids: CSVPTTSGNTDTQYF. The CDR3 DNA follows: TGCAGCGTTCCCACGACTAGCGGGAACACAGATACGCAGTATTTT.

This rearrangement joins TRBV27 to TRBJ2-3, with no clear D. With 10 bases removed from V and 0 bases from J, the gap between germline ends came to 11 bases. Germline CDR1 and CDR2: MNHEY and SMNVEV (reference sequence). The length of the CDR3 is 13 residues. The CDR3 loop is CATKQTSTDTQYF. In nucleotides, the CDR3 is TGTGCCACCAAACAGACGAGCACAGATACGCAGTATTTT.

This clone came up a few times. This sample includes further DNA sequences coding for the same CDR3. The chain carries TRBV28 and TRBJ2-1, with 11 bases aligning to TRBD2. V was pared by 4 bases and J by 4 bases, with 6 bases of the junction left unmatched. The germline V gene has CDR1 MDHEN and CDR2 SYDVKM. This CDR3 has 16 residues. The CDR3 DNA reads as TGTGCCAGCAGTTCCGCCGGGACTAGCGGTTACAATGAGCAGTTCTTC. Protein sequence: CASSSAGTSGYNEQFF.

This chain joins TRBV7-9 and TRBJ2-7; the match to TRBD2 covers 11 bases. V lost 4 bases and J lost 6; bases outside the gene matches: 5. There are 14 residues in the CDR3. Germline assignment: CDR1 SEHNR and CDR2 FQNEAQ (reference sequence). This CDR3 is CASSSLAGVFEQYF. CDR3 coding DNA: TGTGCCAGCAGCTCACTAGCGGGAGTTTTCGAGCAGTACTTC. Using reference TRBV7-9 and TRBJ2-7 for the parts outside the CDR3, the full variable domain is DTGVSQNPRHKITKRGQNVTFRCDPISEHNRLYWYRQTLGQGPEFLTYFQNEAQLEKSRLLSDRFSAERPKGSFSTLEIQRTEQGDSAMYLCASSSLAGVFEQYFGPGTRLTVT.

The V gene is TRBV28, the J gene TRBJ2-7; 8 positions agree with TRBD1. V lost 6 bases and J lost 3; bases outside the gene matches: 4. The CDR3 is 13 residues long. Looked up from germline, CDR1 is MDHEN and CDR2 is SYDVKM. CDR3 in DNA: TGTGCCAGCAGAACAGGGGGACGCTACGAGCAGTACTTC. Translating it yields CASRTGGRYEQYF. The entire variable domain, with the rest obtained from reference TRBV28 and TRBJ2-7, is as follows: DVKVTQSSRYLVKRTGEKVFLECVQDMDHENMFWYRQDPGLGLRLIYFSYDVKMKEKGDIPEGYSVSREKKERFSLILESASTNQTSMYLCASRTGGRYEQYFGPGTRLTVT.

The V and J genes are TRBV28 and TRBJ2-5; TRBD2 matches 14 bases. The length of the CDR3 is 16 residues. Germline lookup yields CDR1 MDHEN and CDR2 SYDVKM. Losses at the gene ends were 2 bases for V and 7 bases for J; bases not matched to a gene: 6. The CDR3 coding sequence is TGTGCCAGCAGTTTAGTCGGGACTAGCGGGAGTTGGACCCAGTACTTC. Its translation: CASSLVGTSGSWTQYF. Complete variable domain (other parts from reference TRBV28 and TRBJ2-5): DVKVTQSSRYLVKRTGEKVFLECVQDMDHENMFWYRQDPGLGLRLIYFSYDVKMKEKGDIPEGYSVSREKKERFSLILESASTNQTSMYLCASSLVGTSGSWTQYFGPGTRLLVL.

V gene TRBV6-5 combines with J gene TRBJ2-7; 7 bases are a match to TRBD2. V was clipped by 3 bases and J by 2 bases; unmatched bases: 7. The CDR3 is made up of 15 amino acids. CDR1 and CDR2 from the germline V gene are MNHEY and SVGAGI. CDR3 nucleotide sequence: TGTGCCAGCAGTTATTCTAGCGGAAGCCCCTACGAGCAGTACTTC. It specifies CASSYSSGSPYEQYF.

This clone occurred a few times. For the CDR3, the DNA is TGTGCCAGCAGCTTATACGGTTCAGATACGCAGTATTTT. Its protein product is CASSLYGSDTQYF. This chain uses TRBV7-3 with TRBJ2-3, with D unresolved. The CDR3 loop spans 13 amino acids. Per germline, CDR1 SGHTA and CDR2 FQGTGA. The ends were cut back, 2 bases at V and 4 bases at J, with 7 bases in the middle.